Presented here are 30 T cell receptor beta chains from one specimen sequenced in a study of identical twins. TCRdb reprocessed the 5' RACE reads with MiXCR, giving one entry per CDR3 protein. The table lists 350,000 or so distinct CDR3 sequences, about 10% of them singletons. The specimen sequenced was naive T cells sorted from blood. These TCRs come from a woman in her 50s in good health.

This clonotype was counted a few times. The V call is TRBV4-1, the J call TRBJ2-6; no firm D call. The CDR3 contains 14 residues. Trimming pared 3 bases from V and 0 bases from J, leaving 3 bases between. Germline CDR1 reads MGHRA; CDR2 reads YSYEKL. Here the CDR3 DNA reads TGCGCCAGCAGCCACGTCTCTGGGGCCAACGTCCTGACTTTC. Residues: CASSHVSGANVLTF.

This clonotype was found a few times. This chain links TRBV11-2 with TRBJ1-2, with D possibly being TRBD1 (5 bases). Germline-derived CDR1 and CDR2 are SGHAT and FQNNGV. V dropped 1 base and J dropped 2 bases, with 14 bases sitting between them. This CDR3 region has 16 residues. The CDR3 region is CASSLVTKGLNYGYTF. CDR3 DNA: TGTGCCAGCAGCTTAGTGACAAAGGGACTCAACTATGGCTACACCTTC.

This rearrangement joins TRBV3-1 to TRBJ1-1; tentatively, D is TRBD1 (5 bases). The CDR3 runs to 14 residues. Looked up from germline, CDR1 is LGHDT and CDR2 is YNNKEL (reference sequence). Trimming left V 7 bases short and J 1 base short, with 13 bases between. The CDR3 region has the DNA TGTGCCAGCACCACAGGCCAGGGGAACACTGAAGCTTTCTTT. Translating it yields CASTTGQGNTEAFF.

This clonotype has ten or more counts. The J gene is TRBJ2-5, the V gene TRBV5-6, with D maybe TRBD2 (6 bases). This CDR3 is 15 amino acids long. Looked up from germline, CDR1 is SGHDT and CDR2 is YYEEEE. Trimming shortened V by 0 bases and J by 5 bases, and 14 bases separated the two germline ends. This chain's CDR3 is CASSLGRAGLETQYF. Written as DNA, the CDR3 is TGTGCCAGCAGCTTGGGAAGGGCGGGACTGGAGACCCAGTACTTC.

At least ten counts were recorded for this clonotype. The rearrangement links TRBV12-3 or TRBV12-4 to TRBJ2-2, with a possible D match to TRBD2 (6 bases). This CDR3 comprises 13 residues. V lost 3 bases and J lost 6, with 8 bases in between. The CDR3 loop reads CASSFRRAGELFF. DNA for the CDR3: TGTGCCAGCAGTTTTAGGAGGGCCGGGGAGCTGTTTTTT.

V usage is TRBV29-1 and J usage is TRBJ2-1; 12 bases map to TRBD2. J was trimmed by 2 bases and V by 5 bases; bases with no gene match: 13. The CDR3 has 18 residues. The germline gives CDR1 SQVTM, CDR2 ANQGSEA. CDR3 loop: CSVKLVRTSGKTYNEQFF. DNA for the CDR3: TGCAGCGTTAAACTGGTTAGGACTAGCGGGAAGACCTACAATGAGCAGTTCTTC.

On this clonotype: Lacking the conserved final phenylalanine or tryptophan, this CDR3 likely reflects a read error. Because the CDR3's place on the DNA is in doubt, the DNA is left out and the CDR3 is given as listed by TCRdb. The V and J genes are TRBV4-1 and TRBJ2-7; TRBD1 was called by the table and not checked on the DNA. The CDR3 adds up to 12 amino acids, both ends counted. The germline CDR1 and CDR2 sequences are MGHRA and YSYEKL. CDR3 sequence reads: CASSSRQAARYS.

V is TRBV12-3 or TRBV12-4 and J is TRBJ2-1, with a possible D match to TRBD2 (5 bases). V lost 7 bases and J 9 bases, leaving 19 bases between the germline ends. The CDR3 extends over 14 amino acids. CDR3 sequence (DNA): TGTGCCAGCACCCTCTTACTAGGAGTTGGTGAGCAGTTCTTC. Its translation is CASTLLLGVGEQFF.

This clonotype came up a few times. V usage is TRBV6-5 and J usage is TRBJ2-2; 8 nucleotides line up with TRBD2. The germline V gene encodes CDR1 MNHEY and CDR2 SVGAGI. Trimming removed 3 bases from V and 1 base from J; junction bases left unmatched: 1. The CDR3 is 15 residues long. CDR3 amino acids: CASSYSGMNTGELFF. The CDR3 DNA follows: TGTGCCAGCAGTTATAGCGGGATGAACACCGGGGAGCTGTTTTTT.

This chain links TRBV12-3 or TRBV12-4 with TRBJ2-7, with 14 bases matching TRBD2. This CDR3 spans 19 amino acids. Trimming at V came to 5 bases and at J to 0 bases, leaving 12 bases not matched to a gene. This CDR3 is CASSPHSRTSGRSSYEQYF. CDR3 DNA sequence: TGTGCCAGCAGTCCCCACTCAAGGACTAGCGGGAGGAGCTCCTACGAGCAGTACTTC.

This clonotype has only a few counts. The V and J genes are TRBV7-2 and TRBJ1-4, with a possible D match to TRBD1 (6 bases). Germline V CDR1 and CDR2: SGHTA, FQGNSA. The ends were cut back, 5 bases at V and 5 bases at J, with 12 bases in the middle. This CDR3 is built from 14 residues. CDR3 loop: CASSPGQLNEKLFF. The DNA for the CDR3 is TGTGCCAGCAGCCCCGGACAGTTAAATGAAAAACTGTTTTTT.

This clonotype was observed once. The chain uses TRBV6-5 and TRBJ1-1; TRBD1 might be the D (6 bases). V was shortened by 5 bases and J by 7 bases, with 14 bases between the two germline ends. The CDR3 sequence is 13 residues long. Germline V lookup: CDR1 MNHEY, CDR2 SVGAGI. Here the CDR3 DNA reads TGTGCCAGCAGTACCGGGGGGCCAAGTGAAGCTTTCTTT. It translates to CASSTGGPSEAFF.

A few counts support this clonotype. In DNA form, the CDR3 reads TGTGCCAGCAGCCAGGGAGGACAGGAGTTCTTC. The encoded protein is CASSQGGQEFF. This chain links TRBV14 with TRBJ2-1; D is perhaps TRBD1 (7 bases). The germline CDR1 and CDR2 sequences are SGHDN and FVKESK. CDR3 length: 11 amino acids. V lost 3 bases and J lost 14, with 11 bases in between.

This clonotype was detected ten times or more. The J gene is TRBJ2-1, the V gene TRBV11-3, with TRBD2 matching 9 bases. The germline gives CDR1 SGHNT, CDR2 YENEEA. V lost 2 bases to trimming and J lost 5 bases; unmatched junction nucleotides: 13. This CDR3 has 18 residues. CDR3 region: CASSLSSLLAGIDNEQFF. The CDR3 nucleotides read TGTGCCAGCAGCTTATCCTCCCTTCTAGCGGGAATCGACAATGAGCAGTTCTTC.

V is TRBV4-2 and J is TRBJ1-6; TRBD1 matches 12 bases. Germline CDR1 is LGHNA and CDR2 is YNFKEQ. Losses at the gene ends were 3 bases for V and 14 bases for J; bases not matched to a gene: 14. This CDR3 comprises 17 residues. The CDR3, as DNA: TGTGCCAGCAGCCAGCCGGGACAGGGGGCGCGTAATGGAGCCCTCCACTTT. As protein: CASSQPGQGARNGALHF.

This clonotype was detected many times. The chain couples TRBV24-1 to TRBJ2-5; D is ambiguous. Germline CDR1 reads KGHDR; CDR2 reads SFDVKD. The V gene lost 4 bases and the J gene lost 5 bases, with 10 bases spanning the gap. The length of the CDR3 is 13 residues. In DNA, the CDR3 is TGTGCCACCAGTGAACCCCACACGGAGACCCAGTACTTC. The encoded protein is CATSEPHTETQYF.

The CDR3 region is CSLGDRASYEQYF. The CDR3 DNA follows: TGCAGCTTAGGCGACAGGGCCTCCTACGAGCAGTACTTC. The chain joins TRBV20-1 to TRBJ2-7; 7 positions agree with TRBD1. Germline V gene sequence: CDR1 DFQATT, CDR2 SNEGSKA (reference sequence). This CDR3 has 13 amino acids.

In this sample, this clonotype turned up many times. CDR3 coding DNA: TGTGCCAGCATCAGCGGGAGGGATGAGCAGTTCTTC. This encodes CASISGRDEQFF. J is TRBJ2-1 and V is TRBV6-1; 10 bases are a match to TRBD2. CDR1 is MNHNS and CDR2 is SASEGT in the germline V gene. CDR3 length equals 12 residues. J lost 8 bases, V lost 7 bases, and 2 bases had no gene match.

This clonotype was detected many times. The chain recombines TRBV24-1 with TRBJ2-2; D may be TRBD1 or TRBD2 (6 bases each). The CDR3 spans 16 residues. The germline CDR1 and CDR2 sequences are KGHDR and SFDVKD. V lost 4 bases and J lost 2, with 13 bases in between. Here the CDR3 DNA reads TGTGCCACCAGTGACCCCGGAGGGGGAAACACCGGGGAGCTGTTTTTT. Translated, it gives CATSDPGGGNTGELFF.

V usage is TRBV5-1 and J usage is TRBJ2-3; tentative D call: TRBD2 (6 bases). V was shortened by 0 bases and J by 11 bases, with 16 bases between the two germline ends. Germline V CDR1 and CDR2: SGHRS, YFSETQ. This CDR3 contains 14 residues. Here the CDR3 reads CASSLEGGISEQYF. As DNA, the CDR3 is TGCGCCAGCAGCTTGGAGGGCGGGATATCGGAGCAGTATTTT.

A few counts support this clonotype. This sequence joins TRBV25-1 and TRBJ2-2, with TRBD1 as a possible D gene (6 bases). This CDR3 is 15 amino acids long. V shed 3 bases and J shed 6 bases, with 14 bases lying between them. Looked up from germline, CDR1 is MGHDK and CDR2 is SYGVNS. In DNA, the CDR3 is TGTGCCAGCAGTGACCCCAGGGGCAGGGCCGGGGAGCTGTTTTTT. This encodes CASSDPRGRAGELFF.

The J gene is TRBJ2-1, the V gene TRBV6-5; perhaps TRBD1 as D (6 bases). Trimming took 5 bases from V and 11 from J, leaving 10 bases between them. This CDR3 is 11 amino acids long. CDR1 MNHEY and CDR2 SVGAGI come from the germline V gene. The CDR3: CASSTGSKQFF. CDR3 sequence (DNA): TGTGCCAGCAGTACAGGGTCCAAGCAGTTCTTC.

The chain links TRBV4-2 to TRBJ2-5; maybe TRBD1 (5 bases). V lost 0 bases and J lost 7, with 12 bases in between. CDR3 size: 14 residues. Looked up from germline, CDR1 is LGHNA and CDR2 is YNFKEQ. CDR3 in DNA: TGTGCCAGCAGCCAAGATAGTCGAAGGGGGACCCAGTACTTC. Its protein is CASSQDSRRGTQYF.

This clonotype has more than one count but fewer than ten. In nucleotides, the CDR3 is TGCGCCAGCAGCCAGCCGGGACAGGGAGTGGAGCTGTTTTTT. Translated: CASSQPGQGVELFF. The chain couples TRBV4-1 to TRBJ2-2; TRBD1 aligns across 9 bases. Per germline, CDR1 MGHRA and CDR2 YSYEKL. This CDR3 has 14 amino acids. V shed 3 bases, J shed 10 bases, and the junction held 6 bases outside the gene matches.

This clonotype was detected many times. The chain links TRBV24-1 to TRBJ2-7; D not resolved. Trimming stripped 7 bases from V and 6 bases from J, with 18 bases between. CDR3 length: 14 amino acids. CDR1 is KGHDR and CDR2 is SFDVKD in the germline V gene. Here the CDR3 reads CATRVVRQQCEQYF. In nucleotides, the CDR3 is TGTGCCACCAGAGTGGTGAGGCAGCAATGCGAGCAGTACTTC.

This clonotype was seen many times. This chain joins TRBV29-1 and TRBJ2-1; D possibly uses TRBD1 or TRBD2 (6 bases each). Germline CDR1 reads SQVTM; CDR2 reads ANQGSEA. Trimming cost V 5 bases and J 2 bases, with 7 bases left between them. This CDR3 spans 12 amino acids. CDR3 sequence (DNA): TGCAGCGTTAGGGGGGCCTACAATGAGCAGTTCTTC. Translation gives CSVRGAYNEQFF.

At least ten counts were recorded for this clonotype. V and J are TRBV20-1 and TRBJ2-1, with D uncertain. The CDR3 contains 13 residues. Trimming took off 6 bases at V and 1 base at J, with 10 bases between the two ends. Germline V gene lookup returns CDR1 DFQATT and CDR2 SNEGSKA (reference sequence). The CDR3 region has the DNA TGCAGTGCCATTATGGCGTCCTACAATGAGCAGTTCTTC. Translation gives CSAIMASYNEQFF.

This clonotype was seen a few times. This chain links TRBV18 with TRBJ1-1, with 7 bases aligning to TRBD1. The V gene's germline CDR1 is KGHSH and CDR2 LQKENI. There are 15 residues in the CDR3. Trimming took 3 bases from V and 3 from J; bases not matched to a gene: 7. The CDR3 protein is CASSPTGAMDTEAFF. CDR3 sequence (DNA): TGTGCCAGCTCACCCACAGGGGCGATGGACACTGAAGCTTTCTTT.

This clonotype turned up a few times. This chain joins TRBV20-1 and TRBJ2-7, with 10 bases aligning to TRBD1. CDR3 length: 14 residues. V dropped 5 bases and J dropped 6; count of bases not matched to a gene: 10. Germline V gene lookup returns CDR1 DFQATT and CDR2 SNEGSKA (reference sequence). DNA of the CDR3: TGCAGTGCTGCCGGGACAGGGGCTTATTCCGAGCAGTACTTC. It specifies CSAAGTGAYSEQYF.

This clonotype showed up many times. The J gene is TRBJ2-5, the V gene TRBV9, with D possibly being TRBD1 or TRBD2 (5 bases each). Germline-derived CDR1 and CDR2 are SGDLS and YYNGEE. Between the trimmed V and J ends, which lost 0 bases and 3 bases, there was a span of 15 bases. CDR3 length: 16 residues. The CDR3, as DNA: TGTGCCAGCAGCGTAGGTGAACCCTGGGGGAAAGAGACCCAGTACTTC. Amino acids: CASSVGEPWGKETQYF. The full variable domain, completed using reference TRBV9 and TRBJ2-5, is DSGVTQTPKHLITATGQRVTLRCSPRSGDLSVYWYQQSLDQGLQFLIQYYNGEERAKGNILERFSAQQFPDLHSELNLSSLELGDSALYFCASSVGEPWGKETQYFGPGTRLLVL.